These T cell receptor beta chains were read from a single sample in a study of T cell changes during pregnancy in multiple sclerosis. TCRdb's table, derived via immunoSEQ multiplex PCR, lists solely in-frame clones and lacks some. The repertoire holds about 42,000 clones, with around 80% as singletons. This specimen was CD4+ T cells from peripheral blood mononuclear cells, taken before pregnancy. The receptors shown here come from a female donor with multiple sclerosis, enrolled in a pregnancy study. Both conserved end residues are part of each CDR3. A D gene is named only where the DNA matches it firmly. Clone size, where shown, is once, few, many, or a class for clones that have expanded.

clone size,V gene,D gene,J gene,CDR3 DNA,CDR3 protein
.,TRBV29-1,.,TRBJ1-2,TGCAGCGGCGGGGCTTCGTGGGGGGACTATGGCTACACCTTC,CSGGASWGDYGYTF
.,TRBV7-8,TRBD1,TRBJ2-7,TGTGCCAGCAGCTTAGATGGGACAGGTATCGAGCAGTACTTC,CASSLDGTGIEQYF
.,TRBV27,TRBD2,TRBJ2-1,TGTGCCAGCAGTTTCCGGGCTAGCGGGATTCTAAACTGGGGGAAAAATGAGCAGTTCTTC,CASSFRASGILNWGKNEQFF
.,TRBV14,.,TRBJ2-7,TGTGCCAGCAGCCAAGACAGTGTTCGGGGATACTACGAGCAGTACTTC,CASSQDSVRGYYEQYF
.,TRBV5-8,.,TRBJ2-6,TGTGCCAGCAGCTTTCAGGGAAGCTCTGGGGCCAACGTCCTGACTTTC,CASSFQGSSGANVLTF
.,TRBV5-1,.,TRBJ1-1,TGCGCCAGCAGCTTCGTGGGGGGGGCAGCTGAAGCTTTCTTT,CASSFVGGAAEAFF
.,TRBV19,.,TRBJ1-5,TGTGCCAGTAGTGGGGGAGGGAGTCAGCCCCAGCATTTT,CASSGGGSQPQHF
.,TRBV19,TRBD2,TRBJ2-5,TGTGCCAGTAGTATACGTCGAACGGGAGGAGGGGAGACCCAGTACTTC,CASSIRRTGGGETQYF
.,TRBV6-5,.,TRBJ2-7,TGTGCCAGCAGTTACGACCTTACTAGTGTCTACGAGCAGTACTTC,CASSYDLTSVYEQYF
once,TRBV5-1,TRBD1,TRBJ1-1,TGCGCCAGCAGCTTGGTCCCAGGGGGAAAATCTGAAGCTTTCTTT,CASSLVPGGKSEAFF
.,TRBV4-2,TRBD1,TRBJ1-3,TGTGCCAGCAGCCAAGAAACAGGGGGCTCTGGAAACACCATATATTTT,CASSQETGGSGNTIYF
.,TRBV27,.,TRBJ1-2,TGTGCCAGCAGTCCTCCGGGGTCAACGAGGACCTTC,CASSPPGSTRTF
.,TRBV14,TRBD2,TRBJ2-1,TGTGCCAGCAGCCACAGCGGGAACCAGCTTTTAAATGAGCAGTTCTTC,CASSHSGNQLLNEQFF
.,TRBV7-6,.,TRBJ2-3,TGTGCCAGCAGCAATCGGAGGAGCACAGATACGCAGTATTTT,CASSNRRSTDTQYF
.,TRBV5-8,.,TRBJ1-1,TGTGCCAGCAGCTGGGTTGGGGGGATGCCATTGAACACTGAAGCTTTCTTT,CASSWVGGMPLNTEAFF
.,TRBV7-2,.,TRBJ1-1,TGTGCCAGCAGCTTAGGGTGGGAGACCACTGAAGCTTTCTTT,CASSLGWETTEAFF
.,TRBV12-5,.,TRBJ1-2,TGTGCTAGTGGTTTGGTACGGGGGGGGTCTGGCTACACCTTC,CASGLVRGGSGYTF
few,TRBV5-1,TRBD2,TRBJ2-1,TGCGCCAGCAGCCCCGGGACTAGCGGGATGATCAATGAGCAGTTCTTC,CASSPGTSGMINEQFF
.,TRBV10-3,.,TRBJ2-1,TGTGCCATCAGTGAGTCGAGCCAGGGGTACAATGAGCAGTTCTTC,CAISESSQGYNEQFF
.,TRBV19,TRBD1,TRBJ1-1,TGTGCCAGTAGAAAAGGGACAGGGGTTGGGGCGACTGAAGCTTTCTTT,CASRKGTGVGATEAFF
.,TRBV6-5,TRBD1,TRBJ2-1,TGTGCCAGCAGTGGCGGGACAGGGGCAGTTGAGCAGTTCTTC,CASSGGTGAVEQFF
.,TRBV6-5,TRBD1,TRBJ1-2,TGTGCCAGCAGTTTCGTCTCGACGGGACAGTTAAATGGCTACACCTTC,CASSFVSTGQLNGYTF
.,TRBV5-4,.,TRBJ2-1,TGTGCCAGCAGCGGACGACTAGATTATAGTGAGCAGTTCTTC,CASSGRLDYSEQFF
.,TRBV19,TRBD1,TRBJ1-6,TGTGCCAGCATCGCGGGACAGGGGGTCTCTAATTCACCCCTCCACTTT,CASIAGQGVSNSPLHF